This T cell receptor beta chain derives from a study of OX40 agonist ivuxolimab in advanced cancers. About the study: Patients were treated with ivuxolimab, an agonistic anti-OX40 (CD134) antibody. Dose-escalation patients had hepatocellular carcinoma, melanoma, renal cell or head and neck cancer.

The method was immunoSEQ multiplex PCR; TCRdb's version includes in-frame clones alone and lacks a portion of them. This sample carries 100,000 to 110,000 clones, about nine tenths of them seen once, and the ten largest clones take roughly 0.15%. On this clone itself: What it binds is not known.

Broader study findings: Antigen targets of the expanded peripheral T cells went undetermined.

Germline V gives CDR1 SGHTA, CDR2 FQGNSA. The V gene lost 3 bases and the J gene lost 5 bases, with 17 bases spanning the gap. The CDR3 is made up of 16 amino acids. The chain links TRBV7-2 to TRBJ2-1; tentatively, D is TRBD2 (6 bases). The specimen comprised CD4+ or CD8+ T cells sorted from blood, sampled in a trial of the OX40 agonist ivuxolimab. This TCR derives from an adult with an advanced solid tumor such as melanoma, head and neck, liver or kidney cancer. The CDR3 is CASSLGRLRGHNEQFF. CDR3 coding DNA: TGTGCCAGCAGCTTGGGGCGCCTGCGGGGCCACAATGAGCAGTTCTTC.